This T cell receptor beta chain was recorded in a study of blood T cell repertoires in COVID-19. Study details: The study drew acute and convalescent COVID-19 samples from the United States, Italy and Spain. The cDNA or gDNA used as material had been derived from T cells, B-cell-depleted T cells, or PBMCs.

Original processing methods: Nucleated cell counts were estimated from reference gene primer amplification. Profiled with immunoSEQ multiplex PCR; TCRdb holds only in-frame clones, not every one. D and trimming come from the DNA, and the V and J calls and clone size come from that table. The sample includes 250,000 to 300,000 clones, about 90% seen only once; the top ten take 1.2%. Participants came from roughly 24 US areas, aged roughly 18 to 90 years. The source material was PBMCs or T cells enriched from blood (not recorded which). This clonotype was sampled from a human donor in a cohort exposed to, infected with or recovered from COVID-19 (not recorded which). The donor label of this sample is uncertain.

The CDR3 DNA follows: TGTGCCTGGGAACAGGGCAATCGCTACAATGAGCAGTTCTTC. Amino acid sequence: CAWEQGNRYNEQFF. J is TRBJ2-1 and V is TRBV30; D may be TRBD1 (6 bases). The CDR3 length is 14 residues. V was trimmed by 5 bases and J by 3 bases, leaving 14 bases between them. Germline CDR1 reads GTSNPN; CDR2 reads SVGIG (reference sequence). The entire variable domain, with the rest obtained from reference TRBV30 and TRBJ2-1, is as follows: SQTIHQWPATLVQPVGSPLSLECTVEGTSNPNLYWYRQAAGRGLQLLFYSVGIGQISSEVPQNLSASRPQDRQFILSSKKLLLSDSGFYLCAWEQGNRYNEQFFGPGTRLTVL.